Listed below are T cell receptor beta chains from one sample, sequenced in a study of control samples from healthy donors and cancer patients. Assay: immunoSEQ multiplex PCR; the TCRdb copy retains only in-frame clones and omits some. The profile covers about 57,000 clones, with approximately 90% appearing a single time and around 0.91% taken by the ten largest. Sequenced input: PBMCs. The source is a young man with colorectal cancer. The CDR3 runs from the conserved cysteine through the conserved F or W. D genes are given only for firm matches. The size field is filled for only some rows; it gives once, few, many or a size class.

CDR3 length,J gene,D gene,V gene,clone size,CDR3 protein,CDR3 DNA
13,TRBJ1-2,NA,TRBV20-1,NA,CSASEGWDYGYTF,TGCAGTGCTAGTGAGGGTTGGGACTATGGCTACACCTTC
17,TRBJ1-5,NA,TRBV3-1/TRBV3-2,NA,CASSQDRELNSNQPQHF,TGTGCCAGCAGCCAAGATCGGGAGTTAAATAGCAATCAGCCCCAGCATTTT
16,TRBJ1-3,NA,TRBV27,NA,CASRPRGISTLNTIYF,TGTGCCAGCAGGCCCCGTGGGATCTCGACCTTAAACACCATATATTTT
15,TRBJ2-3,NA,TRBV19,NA,CASSPRDSYTDTQYF,TGTGCCAGTAGTCCGCGGGACAGCTACACAGATACGCAGTATTTT
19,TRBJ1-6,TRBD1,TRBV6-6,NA,CASSRDRGRASGLFSPLHF,TGTGCCAGCAGTCGAGACAGGGGGCGAGCCTCTGGGTTGTTTTCACCCCTCCACTTT
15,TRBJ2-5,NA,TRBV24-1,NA,CATSDSTVNKETQYF,TGTGCCACCAGTGATTCGACAGTGAACAAAGAGACCCAGTACTTC
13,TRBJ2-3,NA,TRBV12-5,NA,CASGLVTPGEQYF,TGTGCTAGTGGTTTGGTAACTCCTGGGGAGCAGTATTTT
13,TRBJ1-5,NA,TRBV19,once,CASAGQNNQPQHF,TGTGCCAGTGCTGGACAGAACAATCAGCCCCAGCATTTT
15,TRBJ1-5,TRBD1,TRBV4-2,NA,CASSRDRVSNQPQHF,TGTGCCAGCAGCCGCGACAGGGTTAGCAATCAGCCCCAGCATTTT
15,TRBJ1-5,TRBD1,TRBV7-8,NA,CASSDMTGVKQPQHF,TGTGCCAGCAGCGACATGACAGGGGTCAAACAGCCCCAGCATTTT
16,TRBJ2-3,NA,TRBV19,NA,CASSIRGHRGADTQYF,TGTGCCAGTAGTATACGGGGGCACCGTGGGGCAGATACGCAGTATTTT
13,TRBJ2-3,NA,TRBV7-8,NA,CASGPGNTDTQYF,TGTGCCAGCGGCCCCGGGAACACAGATACGCAGTATTTT
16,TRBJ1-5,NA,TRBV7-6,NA,CASSLDGQSLNQPQHF,TGTGCCAGCAGCTTAGACGGACAGTCCTTAAATCAGCCCCAGCATTTT
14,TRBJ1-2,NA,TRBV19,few,CASSFAESNYGYTF,TGTGCCAGTAGTTTCGCCGAGTCTAACTATGGCTACACCTTC
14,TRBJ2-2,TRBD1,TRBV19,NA,CASTGTANTGELFF,TGTGCCTCAACCGGGACAGCGAACACCGGGGAGCTGTTTTTT
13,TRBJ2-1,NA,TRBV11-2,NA,CASSFYFYNEQFF,TGTGCCAGCAGCTTTTACTTCTACAATGAGCAGTTCTTC
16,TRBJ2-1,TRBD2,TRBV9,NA,CASSVAGTSGVDEQFF,TGTGCCAGCAGCGTAGCAGGGACTAGCGGGGTAGATGAGCAGTTCTTC
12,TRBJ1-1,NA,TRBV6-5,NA,CASRYWNTEAFF,TGTGCCAGCAGGTATTGGAACACTGAAGCTTTCTTT